Sequencing of this TCR beta chain was carried out in a study of blood T cell repertoires in COVID-19. For the study at large: Some COVID-19 samples were acute and others convalescent; all came from the United States, Italy and Spain.

Per the authors' pipeline: Estimated nucleated cell counts came from reference gene primer amplification. The data were produced by immunoSEQ multiplex PCR, yet TCRdb's version contains in-frame clones alone and is incomplete. The V and J calls and clone size are taken from that table; D and trimming were inferred from the DNA. The data contain about 280,000 clones, about 83% of them seen just once; the ten biggest clones take up 6%. V shed 2 bases, J shed 1 base, and the junction held 10 bases outside the gene matches. The CDR3 is 17 residues long. The germline CDR1 and CDR2 sequences are KGHSH and LQKENI. The participants were between about 18 and 90 years old and came from 24 US areas.

The chain joins TRBV18 to TRBJ1-1, with TRBD1 matching 7 bases. Sequenced material: PBMCs or T cells enriched from blood (not recorded which). The sequence was collected from a middle-aged woman who had recovered from COVID-19. The CDR3: CASSPSETGQGNTEAFF. In nucleotides, the CDR3 is TGTGCCAGCTCACCAAGTGAGACAGGGCAAGGGAACACTGAAGCTTTCTTT. The whole variable domain, remainder taken from reference TRBV18 and TRBJ1-1, is NAGVMQNPRHLVRRRGQEARLRCSPMKGHSHVYWYRQLPEEGLKFMVYLQKENIIDESGMPKERFSAEFPKEGPSILRIQQVVRGDSAAYFCASSPSETGQGNTEAFFGQGTRLTVV.